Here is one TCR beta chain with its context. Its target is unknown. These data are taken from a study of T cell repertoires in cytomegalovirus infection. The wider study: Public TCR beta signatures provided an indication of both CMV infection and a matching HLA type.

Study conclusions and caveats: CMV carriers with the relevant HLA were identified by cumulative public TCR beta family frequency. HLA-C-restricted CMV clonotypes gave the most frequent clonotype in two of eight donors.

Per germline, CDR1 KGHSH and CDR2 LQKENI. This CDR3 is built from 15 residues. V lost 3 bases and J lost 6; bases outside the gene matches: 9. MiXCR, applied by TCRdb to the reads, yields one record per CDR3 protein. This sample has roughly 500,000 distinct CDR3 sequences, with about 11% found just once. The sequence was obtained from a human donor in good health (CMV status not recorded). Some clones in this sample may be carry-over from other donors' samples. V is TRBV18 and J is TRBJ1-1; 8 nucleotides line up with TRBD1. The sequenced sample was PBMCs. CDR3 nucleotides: TGTGCCAGCTCACCCTTTGATACAGGGGGACCTGAAGCTTTCTTT. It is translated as CASSPFDTGGPEAFF.